The rows below give T cell receptor beta chains drawn from one sample of a study of identical twins. TCRdb re-called the 5' RACE reads through MiXCR, storing one row per CDR3 protein. Of approximately 500,000 distinct CDR3 sequences in the sample, around 24% are singletons; the top ten hold around 3%. The same specimen was also included in a second study, on T cells expressing NK-cell markers.

The specimen sequenced was CD4+ T cells sorted from blood. The origin of the receptors is a woman younger than 30 in good health. CDR3s include the opening cysteine and the closing phenylalanine or tryptophan. D genes are given only for firm matches. Rows may omit the clone size; those that give it use once, few, many or a size class.

cdr3_nt: TGTGCCAGCAGTTTGGGCCCCCGGATCACAGATACGCAGTATTTT; cdr3_aa: CASSLGPRITDTQYF; d_call: -; clone_size: few; v_call: TRBV12-3/TRBV12-4; j_call: TRBJ2-3
cdr3_nt: TGTGCCAGCAGTTTGTGGGATTTCACAGATACGCAGTATTTT; cdr3_aa: CASSLWDFTDTQYF; d_call: -; clone_size: -; v_call: TRBV12-3/TRBV12-4; j_call: TRBJ2-3
cdr3_nt: TGTGCCAGCTCACCACGGGACAGATACACCGGGGAGCTGTTTTTT; cdr3_aa: CASSPRDRYTGELFF; d_call: TRBD1; clone_size: -; v_call: TRBV18; j_call: TRBJ2-2
cdr3_nt: TGCAGCGTTGAAGATCGAGTGGGGGCCACTGAAGCTTTCTTT; cdr3_aa: CSVEDRVGATEAFF; d_call: -; clone_size: few; v_call: TRBV29-1; j_call: TRBJ1-1
cdr3_nt: TGTGCCAGCAGATCTCAGGGGGCCTACCGGACCCAGTACTTC; cdr3_aa: CASRSQGAYRTQYF; d_call: TRBD1; clone_size: -; v_call: TRBV7-2; j_call: TRBJ2-5
cdr3_nt: TGTGCCAGCAGTGAGAGGCCAGGGATTAACTATGGCTACACCTTC; cdr3_aa: CASSERPGINYGYTF; d_call: -; clone_size: -; v_call: TRBV6-1; j_call: TRBJ1-2
cdr3_nt: TGTGCCAGCAGCTTAAGCTCCAACGTCCTGACTTTC; cdr3_aa: CASSLSSNVLTF; d_call: -; clone_size: many; v_call: TRBV7-9; j_call: TRBJ2-6
cdr3_nt: TGCAGTGCTAGAGTGGCTAGCGGACACAATGAGCAGTTCTTC; cdr3_aa: CSARVASGHNEQFF; d_call: TRBD2; clone_size: -; v_call: TRBV20-1; j_call: TRBJ2-1
cdr3_nt: TGTGCCAGCAGCTTAATCGATGTTCGCGGGAGGGATTCCTACGAGCAGTACTTC; cdr3_aa: CASSLIDVRGRDSYEQYF; d_call: TRBD2; clone_size: -; v_call: TRBV7-6; j_call: TRBJ2-7
cdr3_nt: TGTGCCAGCAGCAAAGGGCGGGGGAGTGGAGCTTTCTTT; cdr3_aa: CASSKGRGSGAFF; d_call: -; clone_size: -; v_call: TRBV21-1; j_call: TRBJ1-1
cdr3_nt: TGTGCCAGCAGCTTGGTGTTGAACTCACCCCTCCACTTT; cdr3_aa: CASSLVLNSPLHF; d_call: -; clone_size: few; v_call: TRBV5-6; j_call: TRBJ1-6
cdr3_nt: TGCGCCAGCAGCTCGACTAGCTTCGGGCCATCCTACGAGCAGTACTTC; cdr3_aa: CASSSTSFGPSYEQYF; d_call: TRBD2; clone_size: -; v_call: TRBV5-1; j_call: TRBJ2-7
cdr3_nt: TGTGCCAGCAGCTTGCGTGAAAGGACTCTCTCCTACAATGAGCAGTTCTTC; cdr3_aa: CASSLRERTLSYNEQFF; d_call: -; clone_size: few; v_call: TRBV5-6; j_call: TRBJ2-1
cdr3_nt: TGCAGTGCGCGGACAGGGGCGGCCAAAAACATTCAGTACTTC; cdr3_aa: CSARTGAAKNIQYF; d_call: TRBD1; clone_size: once; v_call: TRBV20-1; j_call: TRBJ2-4
cdr3_nt: TGTGCCAGCAGTTCCATCGGGACAGGGTCGTACATTCAGTACTTC; cdr3_aa: CASSSIGTGSYIQYF; d_call: TRBD1; clone_size: many; v_call: TRBV6-5; j_call: TRBJ2-4
cdr3_nt: TGTGCCAGCACCCGTGGGTCAAGGACAACCCTCACAGATACGCAGTATTTT; cdr3_aa: CASTRGSRTTLTDTQYF; d_call: -; clone_size: -; v_call: TRBV6-1; j_call: TRBJ2-3
cdr3_nt: TGCAGTGCTAGAGATCTCGTGCAAATCTATGGCTACACCTTC; cdr3_aa: CSARDLVQIYGYTF; d_call: -; clone_size: -; v_call: TRBV20-1; j_call: TRBJ1-2
cdr3_nt: TGCGCCAGCAGCTTGGTGTCGGGACTAGAGACCCAGTACTTC; cdr3_aa: CASSLVSGLETQYF; d_call: -; clone_size: -; v_call: TRBV5-1; j_call: TRBJ2-5
cdr3_nt: TGTGCCAGCAGTACCTCTACTGGGTCAACTAACTATGGCTACACCTTC; cdr3_aa: CASSTSTGSTNYGYTF; d_call: -; clone_size: few; v_call: TRBV6-4; j_call: TRBJ1-2
cdr3_nt: TGTGCCAGCAGTTTAATCAGGGGAGTCGGGACTGAAGCTTTCTTT; cdr3_aa: CASSLIRGVGTEAFF; d_call: -; clone_size: few; v_call: TRBV12-3/TRBV12-4; j_call: TRBJ1-1
cdr3_nt: TGTGCCAGCAGCCGGACAGGGGCTGACACCGGGGAGCTGTTTTTT; cdr3_aa: CASSRTGADTGELFF; d_call: TRBD1; clone_size: -; v_call: TRBV12-3/TRBV12-4; j_call: TRBJ2-2
cdr3_nt: TGCAGTGCTAGCTTACTAGAGTCCTCCTACGAGCAGTACTTC; cdr3_aa: CSASLLESSYEQYF; d_call: -; clone_size: -; v_call: TRBV20-1; j_call: TRBJ2-7
cdr3_nt: TGCGCCAGCACATCCGGGACAACGAAAGAGACCCAGTACTTC; cdr3_aa: CASTSGTTKETQYF; d_call: -; clone_size: few; v_call: TRBV5-1; j_call: TRBJ2-5
cdr3_nt: TGTGCCAGCAGCCAAACCTACAGGGGACGGCGCTACGAGCAGTACTTC; cdr3_aa: CASSQTYRGRRYEQYF; d_call: TRBD1; clone_size: few; v_call: TRBV16; j_call: TRBJ2-7
cdr3_nt: TGTGCCAGCAGTTGGCAGTTAGCATCGAGAGAGCAGTACTTC; cdr3_aa: CASSWQLASREQYF; d_call: -; clone_size: -; v_call: TRBV6-5; j_call: TRBJ2-7
cdr3_nt: TGCGCCAGCAGCAGTGGGTGGGGAGACCTGAACACTGAAGCTTTCTTT; cdr3_aa: CASSSGWGDLNTEAFF; d_call: -; clone_size: once; v_call: TRBV5-1; j_call: TRBJ1-1
cdr3_nt: TGTGCCAGCAGCCAAGGTGGCAGCCTGGCGGAGCAGTACTTC; cdr3_aa: CASSQGGSLAEQYF; d_call: -; clone_size: -; v_call: TRBV3-1; j_call: TRBJ2-7
cdr3_nt: TGTGCCAGCTATGGTGGACAGGGGGGGGAGCAGTACTTC; cdr3_aa: CASYGGQGGEQYF; d_call: TRBD1; clone_size: -; v_call: TRBV18; j_call: TRBJ2-7
cdr3_nt: TGTGCCAGCAGCCCTGAGGCAGATACGCAGTATTTT; cdr3_aa: CASSPEADTQYF; d_call: -; clone_size: many; v_call: TRBV7-9; j_call: TRBJ2-3
cdr3_nt: TGCAGCGTTGTACGCGGGAGTAGCACCGGGGAGCTGTTTTTT; cdr3_aa: CSVVRGSSTGELFF; d_call: TRBD2; clone_size: few; v_call: TRBV29-1; j_call: TRBJ2-2
cdr3_nt: TGCGCCAGCAGCATCCGTACAGGGACTCGTCACACTGAAGCTTTCTTT; cdr3_aa: CASSIRTGTRHTEAFF; d_call: -; clone_size: few; v_call: TRBV5-1; j_call: TRBJ1-1
cdr3_nt: TGTGCCAGCAGTGAAGCCCCGACTTCAAACACCATATATTTT; cdr3_aa: CASSEAPTSNTIYF; d_call: -; clone_size: -; v_call: TRBV6-1; j_call: TRBJ1-3
cdr3_nt: TGTGCCACCAAAAGCGGGAGGACCACAGATACGCAGTATTTT; cdr3_aa: CATKSGRTTDTQYF; d_call: TRBD2; clone_size: -; v_call: TRBV10-3; j_call: TRBJ2-3
cdr3_nt: TGTGCCAGCACCGAAGAAAGAAGCGAGACCCAGTACTTC; cdr3_aa: CASTEERSETQYF; d_call: -; clone_size: few; v_call: TRBV2; j_call: TRBJ2-5
cdr3_nt: TGTGCCAGCAGCCAAGAGGGCGGGGAGCTGTTTTTT; cdr3_aa: CASSQEGGELFF; d_call: -; clone_size: many; v_call: TRBV3-1; j_call: TRBJ2-2
cdr3_nt: TGTGCCAGCAGCCTATCAATCGCTAGGTCCGCAGATACGCAGTATTTT; cdr3_aa: CASSLSIARSADTQYF; d_call: -; clone_size: -; v_call: TRBV11-2; j_call: TRBJ2-3
cdr3_nt: TGTGCTAGTGGTTCGGGCCAAAGTAGTGGAGGGACAGATACGCAGTATTTT; cdr3_aa: CASGSGQSSGGTDTQYF; d_call: -; clone_size: -; v_call: TRBV12-5; j_call: TRBJ2-3
cdr3_nt: TGCAGTGCAAGAGGCGGTATCTCCTACGAGCAGTACTTC; cdr3_aa: CSARGGISYEQYF; d_call: -; clone_size: few; v_call: TRBV20-1; j_call: TRBJ2-7
cdr3_nt: TGCAGTGCTAGAGCTCCTAGCACAGATACGCAGTATTTT; cdr3_aa: CSARAPSTDTQYF; d_call: -; clone_size: many; v_call: TRBV20-1; j_call: TRBJ2-3
cdr3_nt: TGTGCCAGCAGCCGCGGACAGGTCGATGAGCAGTTCTTC; cdr3_aa: CASSRGQVDEQFF; d_call: TRBD1; clone_size: few; v_call: TRBV7-3; j_call: TRBJ2-1
cdr3_nt: TGTGCCAGCAGCCAAGGGGCTGAAGCTTTCTTT; cdr3_aa: CASSQGAEAFF; d_call: -; clone_size: many; v_call: TRBV3-1; j_call: TRBJ1-1
cdr3_nt: TGCAGTGCTAGTTGGTCGGGCTACAATGAGCAGTTCTTC; cdr3_aa: CSASWSGYNEQFF; d_call: -; clone_size: -; v_call: TRBV20-1; j_call: TRBJ2-1
cdr3_nt: TGTGCCAGCAGTACTCCGGGACTAGCGGGGGGAAGCTCCTACAATGAGCAGTTCTTC; cdr3_aa: CASSTPGLAGGSSYNEQFF; d_call: TRBD2; clone_size: -; v_call: TRBV12-3/TRBV12-4; j_call: TRBJ2-1
cdr3_nt: TGTGCCAGCATATCCAGACTAGCGCCGAACACCGGGGAGCTGTTTTTT; cdr3_aa: CASISRLAPNTGELFF; d_call: TRBD2; clone_size: few; v_call: TRBV12-3/TRBV12-4; j_call: TRBJ2-2
cdr3_nt: TGTGCCAGCAGCTTAGGGGCGGGGGAGTACAATGAGCAGTTCTTC; cdr3_aa: CASSLGAGEYNEQFF; d_call: TRBD2; clone_size: few; v_call: TRBV7-9; j_call: TRBJ2-1
cdr3_nt: TGTGCCAGCAGCCAAGATCCAGGCACCGGGGAGCTGTTTTTT; cdr3_aa: CASSQDPGTGELFF; d_call: -; clone_size: -; v_call: TRBV3-1; j_call: TRBJ2-2
cdr3_nt: TGTGCCAGTAGTATTAGCGGGGGCCAGATACGGAATGAGCAGTTCTTC; cdr3_aa: CASSISGGQIRNEQFF; d_call: TRBD2; clone_size: -; v_call: TRBV19; j_call: TRBJ2-1
cdr3_nt: TGTGCCAGCGTCCAGGGACGGATTAATTCACCCCTCCACTTT; cdr3_aa: CASVQGRINSPLHF; d_call: -; clone_size: few; v_call: TRBV5-6; j_call: TRBJ1-6
cdr3_nt: TGTGCCAGCAGCAAAGTCAGGGACAGGGGCACAGATACGCAGTATTTT; cdr3_aa: CASSKVRDRGTDTQYF; d_call: -; clone_size: -; v_call: TRBV21-1; j_call: TRBJ2-3
cdr3_nt: TGTGCCAGCAGCCCCGGGACAGGGGAATACACTGAAGCTTTCTTT; cdr3_aa: CASSPGTGEYTEAFF; d_call: TRBD1; clone_size: -; v_call: TRBV12-3/TRBV12-4; j_call: TRBJ1-1
cdr3_nt: TGCAGTGCTAGTATGGGACTAGCGGGACCACGGGAGCAGTTCTTC; cdr3_aa: CSASMGLAGPREQFF; d_call: TRBD2; clone_size: few; v_call: TRBV20-1; j_call: TRBJ2-1
cdr3_nt: TGTGCCAGCAGCTTAGCTGGGGACTTTAGCTACAATGAGCAGTTCTTC; cdr3_aa: CASSLAGDFSYNEQFF; d_call: -; clone_size: -; v_call: TRBV7-2; j_call: TRBJ2-1
cdr3_nt: TGTGCCAGCAGCCGGGGTGGGACTAGCGGGAGAATTGAGCAGTACTTC; cdr3_aa: CASSRGGTSGRIEQYF; d_call: TRBD2; clone_size: -; v_call: TRBV7-8; j_call: TRBJ2-7
cdr3_nt: TGTGCCAGCAGCTTGCCGTCTAGGGCGAACACCGGGGAGCTGTTTTTT; cdr3_aa: CASSLPSRANTGELFF; d_call: -; clone_size: few; v_call: TRBV5-6; j_call: TRBJ2-2
cdr3_nt: TGCAGTGCCCCCAGGGAAGCCTCGGGCACTGAAGCTTTCTTT; cdr3_aa: CSAPREASGTEAFF; d_call: -; clone_size: many; v_call: TRBV20-1; j_call: TRBJ1-1
cdr3_nt: TGTGCCAGCAGCAAAGGGGTAGAGAACACTGAAGCTTTCTTT; cdr3_aa: CASSKGVENTEAFF; d_call: -; clone_size: -; v_call: TRBV21-1; j_call: TRBJ1-1
cdr3_nt: TGCAGCGTTGGCCGGGGGGGGCGGGTAGATACGCAGTATTTT; cdr3_aa: CSVGRGGRVDTQYF; d_call: TRBD2; clone_size: -; v_call: TRBV29-1; j_call: TRBJ2-3
cdr3_nt: TGCGCCAGCACTCAACTAGTGGCGGTTGGCACCGGGGAGCTGTTTTTT; cdr3_aa: CASTQLVAVGTGELFF; d_call: -; clone_size: -; v_call: TRBV5-1; j_call: TRBJ2-2
cdr3_nt: TGTGCCAGCAGCTTGTTATCCAGGGCGGGAGAGACCCAGTACTTC; cdr3_aa: CASSLLSRAGETQYF; d_call: -; clone_size: few; v_call: TRBV5-6; j_call: TRBJ2-5